What follows are 6 T cell receptor beta chains derived from one specimen sequenced in a study of T-cell reconstitution after alpha-beta-depleted transplantation in children. Preparation of the TCRbeta library was carried out with unique molecular identifiers. TCRdb re-called the PCR reads with MiXCR, one entry per CDR3 protein. The table records under 450,000 distinct CDR3 sequences, around 15% of them present only once. This material consisted of PBMCs, mostly from graft donor cells, taken 360 days after TCRalphabeta/CD19-depleted stem cell transplant. The receptors come from a boy younger than two who had a stem cell transplant for Wiskott-Aldrich syndrome, so the T cells may come from the graft donor.

The V gene is TRBV6-1, the J gene TRBJ2-7; the match to TRBD1 covers 7 bases. The CDR3 spans 15 residues. In germline, CDR1 is MNHNS, CDR2 SASEGT. V was clipped by 6 bases and J by 3 bases; unmatched bases: 11. CDR3 residues: CASSNTGERDYEQYF. The CDR3 DNA is TGTGCCAGCAGCAATACAGGGGAAAGGGACTACGAGCAGTACTTC.

This chain links TRBV7-2 with TRBJ2-3, with 7 bases lining up with TRBD1. The V gene end was trimmed by 6 bases and the J gene end by 4 bases; junction bases not matched to a gene: 10. Germline-derived CDR1 and CDR2 are SGHTA and FQGNSA. This CDR3 region has 15 residues. This CDR3 is CASRLPGTEADTQYF. The CDR3 nucleotides are TGTGCCAGCAGGCTTCCCGGGACAGAGGCAGATACGCAGTATTTT.

The chain has TRBV25-1 and TRBJ2-5; 7 positions agree with TRBD1. The trim removed 6 bases at V and 3 bases at J, leaving 10 bases unmatched. The CDR3 runs to 15 residues. Looked up from germline, CDR1 is MGHDK and CDR2 is SYGVNS. This chain's CDR3 is CASRQQGSPKETQYF. CDR3 coding DNA: TGTGCCAGCAGACAACAGGGGTCCCCGAAAGAGACCCAGTACTTC.

The gene calls are TRBV29-1 and TRBJ2-1, with TRBD2 identical over 8 bases. Germline CDR1 is SQVTM and CDR2 is ANQGSEA. The CDR3 totals 15 residues. V shed 4 bases, J shed 4 bases, and the junction held 9 bases outside the gene matches. CDR3 nucleotide sequence: TGCAGCGTTGTGAACACGGGAGGGCGTTACAATGAGCAGTTCTTC. Amino acid sequence: CSVVNTGGRYNEQFF.

CDR3 protein: CATSGYRDGETQYF. The CDR3 coding sequence is TGTGCCACCAGCGGGTACAGGGACGGGGAGACCCAGTACTTC. The V and J genes are TRBV15 and TRBJ2-5, with D tentatively TRBD1 (6 bases). This CDR3 spans 14 amino acids. CDR1 and CDR2 from the germline V gene are LNHNV and YYDKDF (reference sequence). V was pared by 5 bases and J by 5 bases, with 15 bases between.

The genes are TRBV29-1 and TRBJ2-1; TRBD2 matches 8 bases. In germline, CDR1 is SQVTM, CDR2 ANQGSEA. This CDR3 is built from 14 residues. V dropped 4 bases and J dropped 8; count of bases not matched to a gene: 10. The CDR3 is CSVAGGLLGDEQFF. In DNA form, the CDR3 reads TGCAGCGTTGCGGGAGGGCTGCTTGGCGATGAGCAGTTCTTC.